This T cell receptor beta chain comes out of a study of shared clonotypes between healthy human individuals (TCRdb year 2020). Broadly, across the study: The cohort included three men and two women between 18 and 49 years of age. The study deeply sequenced blood TCR repertoires of about 5 healthy adults to estimate repertoire size and the extent of clonotype sharing between individuals. For each donor, three plates each were used for CD4 naive and CD4 memory, two plates were used for CD8 naive, and one plate was used for CD8 memory. Different laboratories and diverse techniques were used to prepare libraries and sequence TCR repertoires, to increase sequencing depth and limit assay-specific biases. Between about 0.85 and 9.5 billion PBMCs per donor were obtained by leukapheresis.

With respect to this clone: Its recognized antigen is unknown. Base qualities are missing; no much larger clone stands one base away.

The donors were healthy, HIV-negative adults who had no recently reported acute infections or vaccinations. All donors were Caucasian adults living in Nashville, Tennessee, USA. CD4+ T cells were enriched by magnetic negative selection, after which naive cells were positively selected on CD45RA and the negative fraction was taken as the memory subset. Blood was collected by leukapheresis, and PBMCs were isolated by Ficoll-Histopaque density gradient centrifugation and then cryopreserved in liquid nitrogen vapor phase. Purity and quantity of every magnetically sorted T cell population were checked by analytical flow cytometry. From each sorted fraction, genomic DNA was isolated and quantified by UV absorbance on a Nanodrop 2000c. Using the deep immunoSEQ assay, multiplex PCR amplified TCR CDR3 regions from genomic DNA. Genomic DNA extracted from each cell subset was distributed evenly over all wells of several immunoSEQ 96-well plates, and each plate served as one replicate. Each replicate PCR for sorted subsets received approximately 200 ng genomic DNA, equal to tens of thousands of T cell genomes. Purified libraries were measured with a Qubit 3.0 fluorometer, size-checked on a Bioanalyzer 2100, and measured again with the KAPA Library Quantification kit. Every immunoSEQ 96-well plate was sequenced on a separate single-read 150-cycle Illumina NextSeq 550 flow cell. Per the source publication's procedure: Because the immunoSEQ output included only junctional sequences and no quality scores, the filtering could not be the same as the filtering used for full-length reads. To assign V/J genes and CDR3, sequences were annotated against IMGT germline references using PyIR, a Python wrapper for IgBLAST v1.9. Reads were filtered out if the reads had weak V/J assignments (E-value above 1e-6), no CDR3, stop codons, out-of-frame junctions, or ambiguous translated residues. V3J clonotypes were defined as sequences sharing an identical inferred V gene, J gene, and CDR3 amino acid sequence. Percentage overlap between repertoires was computed as shared unique clonotypes divided by the size of the smaller repertoire. RTK rarefaction, the Chao1 estimator, and Recon v2.1 estimates of unobserved clonotypes were used to assess repertoire richness. Generation probabilities were computed with OLGA for all TCRbeta clonotypes obtained by the gDNA method from several donors. TCRdb retrieved this table from immuneACCESS and kept in-frame rearrangements only. Not all clones are present; in checked studies, unresolved V genes account for under half, and no reason is known for the remainder. Clonal size and the V and J genes are those of that table, whereas D and trimming came from the DNA. This sample is represented by about 990,000 clones; 75% to 80% of them were singletons. Roughly 0.61% of the sample is held by the ten biggest clonotypes.

V is reduced by 0 bases and J by 4 bases, leaving a spacing of 7 bases between them. Taken from cysteine to phenylalanine, the CDR3 has 13 residues. Here the CDR3 DNA is all that survives: 39 bases in frame from base 1. CDR1 and CDR2 are drawn from the germline V gene: SGHRS, YFSETQ. The investigation overall reported the following: Sharing across a few donors was observed for 5% to 6.5% of naive CD4, 3% to 3.5% of naive CD8, 2% to 2.5% of memory CD4, and roughly 0.4% of memory CD8 clonotypes. Even with the large sequencing depth, rarefaction of the sorted-subset datasets indicated that sequencing was incomplete. Because the study included a small number of donors, the genetic and exposure-history diversity represented was limited. Based on pairwise subsampling, the degree of clonotype sharing among donors was expected to be affected by sequencing depth. Higher generation probabilities were observed for clonotypes shared by all four sorted-subset donors than for non-shared clonotypes. Sampling was restricted to blood, and TCR repertoires in tissue are likely to differ from TCR repertoires in blood. Estimated clonotype richness was generally larger for naive than for memory subsets.

The sequencing sample was made of memory CD4+ T cells from PBMCs. The sample's cell subset or site label, in plain terms: CD45RA-negative fraction. This receptor was identified in a man in his late teens or twenties in good health. Some clones in this sample may be carry-over from other donors' samples. The receptor chain draws on TRBV5-1 and TRBJ1-2; the D gene is perhaps TRBD1, on 6 matching bases. At the DNA level, the sequence is TGCGCCAGCAGCTTGGCGGACAGCTATGGCTACACCTTC. Its product reads: CASSLADSYGYTF. The reference TRBV5-1 and TRBJ1-2 proteins fill in what lies around the CDR3, so the full variable domain reads KAGVTQTPRYLIKTRGQQVTLSCSPISGHRSVSWYQQTPGQGLQFLFEYFSETQRNKGNFPGRFSGRQFSNSRSEMNVSTLELGDSALYLCASSLADSYGYTFGSGTRLTVV.